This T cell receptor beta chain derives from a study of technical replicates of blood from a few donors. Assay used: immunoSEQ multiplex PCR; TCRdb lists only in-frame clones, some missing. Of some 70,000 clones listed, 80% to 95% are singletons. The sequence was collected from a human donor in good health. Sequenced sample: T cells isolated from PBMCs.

CDR3 loop: CASSPPGTRATGELFF. CDR3 in DNA: TGTGCCAGCAGCCCTCCGGGGACACGTGCCACCGGGGAGCTGTTTTTT. The chain employs TRBV28 and TRBJ2-2; a weak D match, TRBD1 (6 bases). The CDR3 consists of 16 residues. Germline V gene lookup returns CDR1 MDHEN and CDR2 SYDVKM. Trimming shortened V by 6 bases and J by 4 bases, and 18 bases separated the two germline ends.